The entry that follows covers one TCR beta chain sequence. This specimen comes from a study of T cell changes during pregnancy in multiple sclerosis. Trimming removed 4 bases at V and 4 bases at J, with 13 bases between. The CDR3 runs 14 residues. Germline-derived CDR1 and CDR2 are LNHDA and SQIVND (reference sequence). Assay: immunoSEQ multiplex PCR; the TCRdb copy retains only in-frame clones and omits some. The sample lists 30,000 to 45,000 clones; around 92% were seen once. This clonotype originated in a female donor with multiple sclerosis, enrolled in a pregnancy study. The genes are TRBV19 and TRBJ1-1; weak D call: TRBD1 (5 bases). Sequenced here: CD8+ T cells from peripheral blood mononuclear cells, sampled before pregnancy. CDR3 sequence reads: CASSTRGGSTEAFF. In DNA, the CDR3 is TGTGCCAGTAGTACCCGGGGGGGATCCACTGAAGCTTTCTTT.